Following are 4 T cell receptor beta chains from one sample sequenced in a study of naive and memory T cell subsets. Ligated cDNA underwent four rounds of PCR with nested alpha and beta constant region primers and SP2. In TCRdb, the 5' RACE reads were re-called with MiXCR into one record per CDR3 protein. The sample contains more than 50,000 distinct CDR3 sequences, 6% to 8.5% of which appear only once. An oligonucleotide containing a UMI was ligated to the 3' end of TCR cDNA. The receptors were gathered from a female donor in good health.

This clonotype was picked up many times. The chain combines TRBV5-1 with TRBJ2-3; the D is unclear. V was trimmed by 5 bases and J by 6 bases, leaving 10 bases between them. The CDR3 loop spans 12 amino acids. The germline V gene encodes CDR1 SGHRS and CDR2 YFSETQ. CDR3: CASRVGADTQYF. CDR3 coding DNA: TGCGCCAGCAGGGTTGGCGCGGATACGCAGTATTTT.

This clonotype was seen more than once but under ten times. CDR3 region: CASSSRGGSVEKLFF. The CDR3 bases are TGTGCCAGCAGCTCACGGGGGGGAAGCGTCGAAAAACTGTTTTTT. The rearrangement joins TRBV7-9 to TRBJ1-4, with D possibly matching TRBD1 (5 bases). The ends were cut back, 4 bases at V and 8 bases at J, with 17 bases in the middle. This CDR3 is 15 amino acids long. In germline, CDR1 is SEHNR, CDR2 FQNEAQ (reference sequence).

This rearrangement joins TRBV19 to TRBJ1-1; possibly TRBD1 for D (6 bases). The V end lost 7 bases, the J end lost 6 bases, and 21 bases lay between the germline ends. Per germline, CDR1 LNHDA and CDR2 SQIVND (reference sequence). The CDR3 covers 15 residues. The DNA for the CDR3 is TGTGCCAGTATTTATGGGATTCAACAGGGCGCTGAAGCTTTCTTT. Its translation is CASIYGIQQGAEAFF.

The chain links TRBV19 to TRBJ1-1; D remains unclear. The CDR3 contains 15 residues. V lost 0 bases to trimming and J lost 0 bases, with 8 bases between them. The germline V gene encodes CDR1 LNHDA and CDR2 SQIVND (reference sequence). The CDR3 is CASSIERIMNTEAFF. In DNA form, the CDR3 reads TGTGCCAGTAGTATAGAAAGGATCATGAACACTGAAGCTTTCTTT.